The clone carrying this T cell receptor beta chain was recorded a few times. Its antigen remains unidentified. This specimen comes from a study of blood T cells in healthy people across ages. Together with a sample-barcoded 5' primer, a J-beta primer mix was included in a second PCR lasting roughly 6 to 12 cycles. TCRdb reprocessed the 5' RACE reads via MiXCR and lists one record per CDR3 protein. The repertoire holds roughly 700,000 distinct CDR3 sequences, with more than 20% as singletons. Study results and limitations: Long-lived donors exceeded aged donors in naive CD4+ cells and diversity. PBMCs went unsorted, and a conclusive naive versus antigen-experienced comparison was therefore prevented.

These data also formed part of another study, on T cells of mothers and their children. In that study: From each mother came over 9.5 million TCR beta CDR3 reads, and from each child came around 2.7 million.

The sequencing input was blood. This TCR was sampled from a boy under 18 in good health.

Written as DNA, the CDR3 is TGTGCCAGCGAAGGACAGGGAGGGGGTGAAAAACTGTTTTTT. Its protein product is CASEGQGGGEKLFF. The rearrangement uses TRBV27 and TRBJ1-4, with 8 bases matching TRBD1. This CDR3 spans 14 amino acids. Germline values: CDR1 MNHEY, CDR2 SMNVEV (reference sequence). Trimming took 8 bases from V and 7 from J; bases not matched to a gene: 9.